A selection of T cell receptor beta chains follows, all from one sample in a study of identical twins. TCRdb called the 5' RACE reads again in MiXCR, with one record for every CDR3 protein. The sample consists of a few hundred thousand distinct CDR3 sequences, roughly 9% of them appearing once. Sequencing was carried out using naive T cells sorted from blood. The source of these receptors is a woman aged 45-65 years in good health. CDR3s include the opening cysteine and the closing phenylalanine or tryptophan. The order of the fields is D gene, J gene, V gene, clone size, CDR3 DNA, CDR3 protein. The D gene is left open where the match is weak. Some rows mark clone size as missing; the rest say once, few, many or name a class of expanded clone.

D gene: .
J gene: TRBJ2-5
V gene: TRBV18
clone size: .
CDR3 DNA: TGTGCCAGCTCACCCAACTCCCAAGAGACCCAGTACTTC
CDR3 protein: CASSPNSQETQYF

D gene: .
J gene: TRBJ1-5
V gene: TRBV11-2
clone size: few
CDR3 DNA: TGTGCCAGCAGCAGCTCAGGGTCTCAGCCCCAGCATTTT
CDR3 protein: CASSSSGSQPQHF

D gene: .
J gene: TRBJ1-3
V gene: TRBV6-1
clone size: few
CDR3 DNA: TGTGCCAGCAGTGAAGCTCAGGACCTCTCTGGAAACACCATATATTTT
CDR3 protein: CASSEAQDLSGNTIYF

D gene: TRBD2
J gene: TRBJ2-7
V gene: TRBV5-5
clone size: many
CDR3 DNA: TGTGCCAGCAGCCTTCTAGCGGGAGTTAGTTCGAACGAGCAGTACTTC
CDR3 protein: CASSLLAGVSSNEQYF

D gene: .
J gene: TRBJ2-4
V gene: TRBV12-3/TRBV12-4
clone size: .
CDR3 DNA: TGTGCCAGCCGGGTAGTGGGAGCCAAAAACATTCAGTACTTC
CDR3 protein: CASRVVGAKNIQYF

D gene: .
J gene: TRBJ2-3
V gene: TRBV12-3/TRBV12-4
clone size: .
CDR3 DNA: TGTGCCAGCAGTCCCAGTTCGGGAGCAGATACGCAGTATTTT
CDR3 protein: CASSPSSGADTQYF

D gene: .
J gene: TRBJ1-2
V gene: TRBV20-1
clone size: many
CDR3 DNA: TGCAGTGCTAGAGATATCACAGAACCTAACTATGGCTACACCTTC
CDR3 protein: CSARDITEPNYGYTF

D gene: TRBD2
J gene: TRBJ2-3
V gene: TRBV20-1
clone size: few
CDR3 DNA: TGCAGTGCTAGTGTAGGGCGGGAGGGGGACACGCAGTATTTT
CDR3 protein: CSASVGREGDTQYF

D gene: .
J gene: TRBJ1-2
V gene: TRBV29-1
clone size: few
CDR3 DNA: TGCAGCGTTAGAGGGGGGACATCCGAAAGGGGTGGCTACACCTTC
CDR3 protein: CSVRGGTSERGGYTF

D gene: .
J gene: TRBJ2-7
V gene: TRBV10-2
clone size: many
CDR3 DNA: TGCGCCAGCAGTGAGGGTGGGACAAACTACGAGCAGTACTTC
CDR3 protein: CASSEGGTNYEQYF

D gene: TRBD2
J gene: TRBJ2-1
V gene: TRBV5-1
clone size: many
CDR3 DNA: TGCGCCAGCAGCCGGGACTACTCCTACAATGAGCAGTTCTTC
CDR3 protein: CASSRDYSYNEQFF

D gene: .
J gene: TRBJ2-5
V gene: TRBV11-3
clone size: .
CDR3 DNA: TGTGCCAGCAGCTTCCAGTCGGAGACCCAGTACTTC
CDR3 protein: CASSFQSETQYF

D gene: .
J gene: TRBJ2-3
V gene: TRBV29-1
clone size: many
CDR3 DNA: TGCAGCGTTCGTTCTGTTGCGCAGTATTTT
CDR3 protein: CSVRSVAQYF

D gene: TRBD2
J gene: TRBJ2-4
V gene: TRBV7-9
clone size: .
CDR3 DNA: TGTGCCAGCGACCGGACCAGCGGGGAAAAAGTTTTC
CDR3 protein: CASDRTSGEKVF

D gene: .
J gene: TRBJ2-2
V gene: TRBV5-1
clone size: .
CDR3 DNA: TGCGCCAGCAGCTTGGGTACACCGGGGGAGCTGTTTTTT
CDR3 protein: CASSLGTPGELFF

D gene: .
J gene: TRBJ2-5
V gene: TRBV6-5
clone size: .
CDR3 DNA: TGTGCCAGCAGTCCCCGGCGAGGGACCCAGTACTTC
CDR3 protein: CASSPRRGTQYF

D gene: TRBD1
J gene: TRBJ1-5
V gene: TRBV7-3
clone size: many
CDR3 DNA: TGTGCCAGCAGCCAGACAGGGGGAAATCAGCCCCAGCATTTT
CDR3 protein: CASSQTGGNQPQHF

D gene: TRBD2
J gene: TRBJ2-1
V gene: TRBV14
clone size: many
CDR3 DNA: TGTGCCAGCAGCCACCTACTAGCGGGAGGAAGGTCCTACAATGAGCAGTTCTTC
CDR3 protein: CASSHLLAGGRSYNEQFF

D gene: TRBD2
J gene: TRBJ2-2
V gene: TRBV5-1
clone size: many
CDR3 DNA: TGCGCCAGCAGCAGTCGAGCGGGAGACTACACCGGGGAGCTGTTTTTT
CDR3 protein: CASSSRAGDYTGELFF

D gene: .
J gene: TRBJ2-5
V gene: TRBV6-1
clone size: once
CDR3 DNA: TGTGCCAGCAGTGGACTAGGGAGGCAAGAGACCCAGTACTTC
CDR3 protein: CASSGLGRQETQYF

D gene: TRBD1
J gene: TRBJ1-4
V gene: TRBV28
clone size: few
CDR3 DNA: TGTGCCAGCAGGAACAGGGGGCATGTTGAAAAACTGTTTTTT
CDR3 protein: CASRNRGHVEKLFF

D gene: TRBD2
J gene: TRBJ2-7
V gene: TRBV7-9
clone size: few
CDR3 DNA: TGTGCCAGCAGCCGACTAGCGGGAGCTAACGAGCAGTACTTC
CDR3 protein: CASSRLAGANEQYF

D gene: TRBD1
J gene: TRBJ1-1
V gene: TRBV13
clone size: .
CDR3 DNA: TGTGCCAGCAGCCCCCGGACAGGCCCGGACACTGAAGCTTTCTTT
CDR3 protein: CASSPRTGPDTEAFF

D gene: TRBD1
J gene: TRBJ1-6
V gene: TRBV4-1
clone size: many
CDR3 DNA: TGCGCCAGCAGCCAACTCCGGGACAGGGGCGCCAAGTCACCCCTCCACTTT
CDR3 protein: CASSQLRDRGAKSPLHF

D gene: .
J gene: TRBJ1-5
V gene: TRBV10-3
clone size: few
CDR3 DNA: TGTGCCATCAGTGAGTCGCTAGGGAATCAGCCCCAGCATTTT
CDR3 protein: CAISESLGNQPQHF

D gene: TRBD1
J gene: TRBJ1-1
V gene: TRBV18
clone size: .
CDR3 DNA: TGTGCCAGCTCACCCCCCGGGACAGTACTGAACACTGAAGCTTTCTTT
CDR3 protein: CASSPPGTVLNTEAFF

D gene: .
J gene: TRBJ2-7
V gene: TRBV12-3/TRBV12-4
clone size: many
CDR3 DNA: TGTGCCAGCAGTTTAGCGCTGGGTGGAATTGATATAAGAGGGAGCCCTTACGAGCAGTACTTC
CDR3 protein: CASSLALGGIDIRGSPYEQYF

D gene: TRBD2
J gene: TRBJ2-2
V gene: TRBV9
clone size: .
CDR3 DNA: TGTGCCAGCAGCGCGGTAGCGGGGGGCGCCGGGGAGCTGTTTTTT
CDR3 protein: CASSAVAGGAGELFF

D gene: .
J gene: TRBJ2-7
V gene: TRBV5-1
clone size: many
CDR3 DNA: TGCGCCAGCAGCTTGGCTCACACAGGTGCCTACGAGCAGTACTTC
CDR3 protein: CASSLAHTGAYEQYF

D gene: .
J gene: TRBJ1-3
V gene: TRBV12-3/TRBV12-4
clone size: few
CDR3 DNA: TGTGCCAGCCGAAAGACGGAAAGTTTGAATACCATATATTTT
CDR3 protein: CASRKTESLNTIYF

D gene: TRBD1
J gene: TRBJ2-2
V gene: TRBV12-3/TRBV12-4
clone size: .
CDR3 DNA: TGTGCCAGCAGTCCGACAGGGGCCTCGAACACCGGGGAGCTGTTTTTT
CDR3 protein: CASSPTGASNTGELFF

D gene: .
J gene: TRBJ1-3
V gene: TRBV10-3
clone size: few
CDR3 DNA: TGTGCCAGCGCTGCCTCTGGAAACACCATATATTTT
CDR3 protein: CASAASGNTIYF

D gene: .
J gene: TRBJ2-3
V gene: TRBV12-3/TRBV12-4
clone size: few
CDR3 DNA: TGTGCCAGCAGTTTCCCCGAGTCAGATACGCAGTATTTT
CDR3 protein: CASSFPESDTQYF

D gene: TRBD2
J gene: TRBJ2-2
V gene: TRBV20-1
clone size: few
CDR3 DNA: TGCAGTGCTTCTCGAATCAATAAACTAGCGGCGAACACCGGGGAGCTGTTTTTT
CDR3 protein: CSASRINKLAANTGELFF

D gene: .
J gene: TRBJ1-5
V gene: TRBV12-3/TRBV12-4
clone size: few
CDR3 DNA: TGTGCCACCACCGGGGAGAGCAATCAGCCCCAGCATTTT
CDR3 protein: CATTGESNQPQHF

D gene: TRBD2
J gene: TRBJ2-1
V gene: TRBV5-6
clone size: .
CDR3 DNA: TGTGCCAGCAGCTTGAAAAGGCGACTAGCGGGAGCAGATGAGCAGTTCTTC
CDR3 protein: CASSLKRRLAGADEQFF

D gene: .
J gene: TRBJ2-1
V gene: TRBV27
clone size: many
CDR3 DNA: TGTGCCAGCGCGTGGGGGAGCTCCTACAATGAGCAGTTCTTC
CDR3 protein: CASAWGSSYNEQFF

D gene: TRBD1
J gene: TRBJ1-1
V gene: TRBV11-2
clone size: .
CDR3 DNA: TGTGCCAGCAGCCTTAGCAGGGGGCGCGGTGAAGCTTTCTTT
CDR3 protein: CASSLSRGRGEAFF

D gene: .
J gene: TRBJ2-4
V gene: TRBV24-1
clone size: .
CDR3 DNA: TGTGCCACCAGTTCTCAAGTGGCAGGAAAAACAAACATTCAGTACTTC
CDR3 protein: CATSSQVAGKTNIQYF

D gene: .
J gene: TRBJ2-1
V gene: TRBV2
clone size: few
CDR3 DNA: TGTGCCAGGACCGAGGGGTTGGGGAGCCCGTCTAACAATGAGCAGTTCTTC
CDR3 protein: CARTEGLGSPSNNEQFF

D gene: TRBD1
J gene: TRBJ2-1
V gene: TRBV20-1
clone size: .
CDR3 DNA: TGCAGTGCTCTCAGGACAGGGGGCAGCAATGAGCAGTTCTTC
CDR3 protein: CSALRTGGSNEQFF

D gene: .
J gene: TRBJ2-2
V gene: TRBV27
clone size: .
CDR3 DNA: TGTGCCAGCAGTTTAAAGAAAGGGGTCACCGGGGAGCTGTTTTTT
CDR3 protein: CASSLKKGVTGELFF

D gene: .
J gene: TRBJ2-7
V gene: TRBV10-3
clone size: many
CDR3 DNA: TGTGCCATCAGTGAGCGAGGATCCTACGAGCAGTACTTC
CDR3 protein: CAISERGSYEQYF

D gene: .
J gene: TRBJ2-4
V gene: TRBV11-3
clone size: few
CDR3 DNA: TGTGCCAGCAGCTTAGGAAGGGCCCAAAACATTCAGTACTTC
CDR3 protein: CASSLGRAQNIQYF

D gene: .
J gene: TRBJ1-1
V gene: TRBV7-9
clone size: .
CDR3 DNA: TGTGCCAGCAGCTTACTCGAGGGTTCGCACACTGAAGCTTTCTTT
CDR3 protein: CASSLLEGSHTEAFF

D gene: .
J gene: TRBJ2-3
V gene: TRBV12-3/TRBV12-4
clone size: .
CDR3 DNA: TGTGCCAGCAGGGATAATAGCGGTTCTAACACAGATACGCAGTATTTT
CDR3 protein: CASRDNSGSNTDTQYF

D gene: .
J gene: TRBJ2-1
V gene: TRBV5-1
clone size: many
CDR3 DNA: TGCGCCAGCAGCGCGGTTGGACTCAATCCGTTCTTC
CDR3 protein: CASSAVGLNPFF

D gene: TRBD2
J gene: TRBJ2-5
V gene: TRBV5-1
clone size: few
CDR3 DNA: TGCGCCAGCAGCCGGACTAGCGGGAGCACGGAGACCCAGTACTTC
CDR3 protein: CASSRTSGSTETQYF

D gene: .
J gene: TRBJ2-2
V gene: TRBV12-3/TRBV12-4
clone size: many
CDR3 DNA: TGTGCCAGCAGTTTTTTTCTTGGGGGGAGTGACACCGGGGAGCTGTTTTTT
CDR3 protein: CASSFFLGGSDTGELFF

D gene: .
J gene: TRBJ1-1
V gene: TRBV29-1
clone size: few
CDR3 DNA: TGCAGCGCTTTCGTTGGGGCAAGGAACACTGAAGCTTTCTTT
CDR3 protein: CSAFVGARNTEAFF

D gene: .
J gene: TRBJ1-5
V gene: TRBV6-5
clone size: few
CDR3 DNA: TGTGCCAGCAGTCGAACAGGGTTTAGCAATCAGCCCCAGCATTTT
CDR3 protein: CASSRTGFSNQPQHF

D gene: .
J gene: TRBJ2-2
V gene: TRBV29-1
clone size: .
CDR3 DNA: TGCAGCGTAGATACAGCGAACACCGGGGAGCTGTTTTTT
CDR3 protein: CSVDTANTGELFF

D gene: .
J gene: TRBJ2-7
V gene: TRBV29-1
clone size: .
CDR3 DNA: TGCAGCGTTGTACGAGGGGACGAGCAGTACTTC
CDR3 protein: CSVVRGDEQYF

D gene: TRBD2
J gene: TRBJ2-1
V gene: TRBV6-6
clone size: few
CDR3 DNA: TGTGCCAGCAGTTACTCTACGATGACTAGCGCGGCTGAGCAGTTCTTC
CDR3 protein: CASSYSTMTSAAEQFF

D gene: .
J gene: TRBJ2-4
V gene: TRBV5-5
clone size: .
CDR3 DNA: TGTGCCAGCAGCCCCGAGAGGGCCAAAAACATTCAGTACTTC
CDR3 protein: CASSPERAKNIQYF

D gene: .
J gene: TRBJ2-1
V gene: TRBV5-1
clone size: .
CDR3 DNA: TGCGCCAGCAGCTTGGTGGACTGGCGATACAATGAGCAGTTCTTC
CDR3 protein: CASSLVDWRYNEQFF

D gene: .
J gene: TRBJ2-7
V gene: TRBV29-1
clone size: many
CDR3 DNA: TGCAGCGTTGAAGGGGCCCCGGACAGCCAATACTACGAGCAGTACTTC
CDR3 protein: CSVEGAPDSQYYEQYF

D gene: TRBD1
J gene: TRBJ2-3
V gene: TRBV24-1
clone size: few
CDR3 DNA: TGTGCCACCAGTGATTTTGGGACAGAGATCCAAGATACGCAGTATTTT
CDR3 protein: CATSDFGTEIQDTQYF

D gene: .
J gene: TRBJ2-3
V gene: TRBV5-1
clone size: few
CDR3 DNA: TGCGCCAGCCGTCAGGCAGATACGCAGTATTTT
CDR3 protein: CASRQADTQYF